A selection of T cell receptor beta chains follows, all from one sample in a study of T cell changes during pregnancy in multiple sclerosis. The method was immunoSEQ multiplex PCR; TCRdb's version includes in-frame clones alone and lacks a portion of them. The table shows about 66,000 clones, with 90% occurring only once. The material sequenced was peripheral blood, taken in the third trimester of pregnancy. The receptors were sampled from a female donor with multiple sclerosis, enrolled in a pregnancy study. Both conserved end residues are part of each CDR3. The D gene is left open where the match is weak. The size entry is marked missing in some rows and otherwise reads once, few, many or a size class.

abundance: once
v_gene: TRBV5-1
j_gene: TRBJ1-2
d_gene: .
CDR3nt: TGCGCCAGCAGCTTGGCCGGGGGGCCTAAGAATGGCTACACCTTC
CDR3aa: CASSLAGGPKNGYTF

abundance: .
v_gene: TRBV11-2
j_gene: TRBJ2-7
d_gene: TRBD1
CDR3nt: TGTGCCAGCAGCTTAGACCCTACCGGGACAGGGGACTACGAGCAGTACTTC
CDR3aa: CASSLDPTGTGDYEQYF

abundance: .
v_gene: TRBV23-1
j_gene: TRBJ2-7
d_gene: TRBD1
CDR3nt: TGCGCCAGCAGCCCCAGGGACAGGGGACCCTACGAGCAGTACTTC
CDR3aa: CASSPRDRGPYEQYF

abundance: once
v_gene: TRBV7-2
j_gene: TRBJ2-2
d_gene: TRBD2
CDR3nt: TGTGCCAGCAGCTTAGTCAGCGGGAACGAGGCCGGGGAGCTGTTTTTT
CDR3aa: CASSLVSGNEAGELFF

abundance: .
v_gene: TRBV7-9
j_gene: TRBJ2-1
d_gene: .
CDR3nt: TGTGCCAGCAGCGGTTCTGCCGGGGGTGAGCAGTTCTTC
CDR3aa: CASSGSAGGEQFF

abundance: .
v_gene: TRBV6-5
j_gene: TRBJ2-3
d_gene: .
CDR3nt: TGTGCCAGCAGTTACTTCGGGGATGTAGGTGCAGATACGCAGTATTTT
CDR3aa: CASSYFGDVGADTQYF

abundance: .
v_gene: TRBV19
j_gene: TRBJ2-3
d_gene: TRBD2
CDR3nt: TGTGCCAGTAGTATAGAGGGAACTAGCGGGAGGATCAGCACAGATACGCAGTATTTT
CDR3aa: CASSIEGTSGRISTDTQYF

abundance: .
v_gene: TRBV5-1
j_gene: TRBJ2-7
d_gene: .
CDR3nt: TGCGCCAGCAGCTTGGCCGGGAGCTACGAGCAGTACTTC
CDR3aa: CASSLAGSYEQYF

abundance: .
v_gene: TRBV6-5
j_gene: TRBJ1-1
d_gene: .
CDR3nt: TGTGCCAGCCATTTCCCGAACACTGAAGCTTTCTTT
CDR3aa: CASHFPNTEAFF

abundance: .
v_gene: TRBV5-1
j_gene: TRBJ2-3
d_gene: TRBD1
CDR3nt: TGCGCCAGCAGCGTGGACAGGGATACGCAGTATTTT
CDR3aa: CASSVDRDTQYF

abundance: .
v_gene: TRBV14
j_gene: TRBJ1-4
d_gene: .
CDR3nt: TGTGCCAGCAGCCACGGAACTAATGAAAAACTGTTTTTT
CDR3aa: CASSHGTNEKLFF

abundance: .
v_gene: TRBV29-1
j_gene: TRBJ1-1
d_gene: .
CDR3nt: TGCAGCGTTGAAACAGTGGTAGCTTTCTTT
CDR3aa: CSVETVVAFF

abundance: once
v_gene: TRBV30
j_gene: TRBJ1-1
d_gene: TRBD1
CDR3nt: TGTGCCTGGATCCCGACAGGGTTGAACACTGAAGCTTTCTTT
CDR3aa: CAWIPTGLNTEAFF

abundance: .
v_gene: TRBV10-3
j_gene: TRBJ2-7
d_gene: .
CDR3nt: TGTGCCATCAGTGATCTCGTCGACGGCGGGCGGGGATACGAGCAGTACTTC
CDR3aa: CAISDLVDGGRGYEQYF

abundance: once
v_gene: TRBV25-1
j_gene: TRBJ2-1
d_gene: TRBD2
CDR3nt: TGTGCCAGCAGGGGACTAGCATACCGGGGTGAGCAGTTCTTC
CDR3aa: CASRGLAYRGEQFF

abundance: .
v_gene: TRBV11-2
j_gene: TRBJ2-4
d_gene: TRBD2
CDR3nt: TGTGCCAGCAGCATAATCAGCGGGATAGGAGCCAAAAACATTCAGTACTTC
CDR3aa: CASSIISGIGAKNIQYF

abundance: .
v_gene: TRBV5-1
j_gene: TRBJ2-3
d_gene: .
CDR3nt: TGCGCCAGCAGCTTGTCTAGCACAGATACGCAGTATTTT
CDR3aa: CASSLSSTDTQYF

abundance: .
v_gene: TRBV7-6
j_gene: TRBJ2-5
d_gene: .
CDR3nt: TGTGCCAGCAGCTCCAGCGGTAGCAGACAAGAGACCCAGTACTTC
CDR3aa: CASSSSGSRQETQYF

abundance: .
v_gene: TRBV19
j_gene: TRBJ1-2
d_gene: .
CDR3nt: TGTGCCAGTCACCACGCGGGGGTCAACTATGGCTACACCTTC
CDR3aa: CASHHAGVNYGYTF

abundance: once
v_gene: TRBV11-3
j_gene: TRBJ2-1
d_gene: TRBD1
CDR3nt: TGTGCCAGCAGCTTAGGGATTTCAGGGGGCGCCTACAATGAGCAGTTCTTC
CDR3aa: CASSLGISGGAYNEQFF

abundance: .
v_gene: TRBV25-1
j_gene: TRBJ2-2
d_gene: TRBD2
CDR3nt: TGTGCCAGCAGTGAACGGGGGGCCGGGGAGCTGTTTTTT
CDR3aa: CASSERGAGELFF

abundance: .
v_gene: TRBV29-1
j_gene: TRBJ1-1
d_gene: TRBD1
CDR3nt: TGCAGCGCGGCAGGGGGCGGGAGCACTGAAGCTTTCTTT
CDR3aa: CSAAGGGSTEAFF

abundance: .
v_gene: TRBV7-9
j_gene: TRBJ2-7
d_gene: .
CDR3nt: TGTGCCAGCAGCTCCGAGAGGACTACCCCTTCCTACGAGCAGTACTTC
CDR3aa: CASSSERTTPSYEQYF

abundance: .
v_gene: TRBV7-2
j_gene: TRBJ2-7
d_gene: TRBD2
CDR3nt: TGTGCCAGCAGGTTGAAGCGGGAGTCACCCGAGCAGTACTTC
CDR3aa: CASRLKRESPEQYF

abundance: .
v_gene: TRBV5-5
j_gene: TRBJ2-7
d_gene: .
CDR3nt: TGTGCCAGCAGCTTAAGGCAGGGTCCCGAGCAGTACTTC
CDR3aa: CASSLRQGPEQYF

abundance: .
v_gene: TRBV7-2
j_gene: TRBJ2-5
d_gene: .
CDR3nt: TGTGCCAGCAGCCCCACTCTTAGGGGACAAGAGACCCAGTACTTC
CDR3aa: CASSPTLRGQETQYF

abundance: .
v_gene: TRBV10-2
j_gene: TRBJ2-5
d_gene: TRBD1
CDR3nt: TGCGCCAGCAGTGTCGACAGGGCGCAGTACTTC
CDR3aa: CASSVDRAQYF

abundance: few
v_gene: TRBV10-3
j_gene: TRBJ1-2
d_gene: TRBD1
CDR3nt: TGTGCCATCAGTGACCACGGGGGGGACAGGGGTATTATCTATGGCTACACCTTC
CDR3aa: CAISDHGGDRGIIYGYTF

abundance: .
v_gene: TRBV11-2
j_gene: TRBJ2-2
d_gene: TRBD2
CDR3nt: TGTGCCAGCAGCTTAGATTGGCGGGAGGGCCTAGGAGCAACCGGGGAGCTGTTTTTT
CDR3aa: CASSLDWREGLGATGELFF

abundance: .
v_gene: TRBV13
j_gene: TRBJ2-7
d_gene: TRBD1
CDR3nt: TGTGCCAGCAGCTTCCGGGACAGGGAGTACTTC
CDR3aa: CASSFRDREYF

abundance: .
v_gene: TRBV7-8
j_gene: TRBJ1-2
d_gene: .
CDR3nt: TGTGCCAGCAGCCCGGGAAAGGACTCCTTCTATGGCTACACCTTC
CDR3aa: CASSPGKDSFYGYTF

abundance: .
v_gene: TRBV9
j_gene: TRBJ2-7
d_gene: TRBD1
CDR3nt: TGTGCCAGCAGCGTCGGGGACAGAGACTACGAGCAGTACTTC
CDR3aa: CASSVGDRDYEQYF

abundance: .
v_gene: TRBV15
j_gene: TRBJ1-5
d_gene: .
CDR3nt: TGTGCCACCAGCAGAGACCCCGAGAATCAGCCCCAGCATTTT
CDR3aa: CATSRDPENQPQHF

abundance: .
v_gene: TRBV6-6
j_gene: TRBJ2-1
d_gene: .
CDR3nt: TGTGCCAGCACCGGCGAGGGCAATGAGCAGTTCTTC
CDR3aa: CASTGEGNEQFF

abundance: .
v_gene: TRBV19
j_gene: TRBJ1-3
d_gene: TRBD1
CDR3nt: TGTGCCAGTAGTATTAGCACAGGGGGTGCCGAGGGCTCCGGAAACACCATATATTTT
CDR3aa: CASSISTGGAEGSGNTIYF

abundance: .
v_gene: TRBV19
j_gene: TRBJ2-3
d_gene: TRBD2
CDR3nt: TGTGCCAGTAGTATCTTCTGGACGGGGGGGCCAACAGATACGCAGTATTTT
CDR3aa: CASSIFWTGGPTDTQYF

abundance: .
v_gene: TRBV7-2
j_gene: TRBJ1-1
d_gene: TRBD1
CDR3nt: TGTGCCAGCAGCTTAGCGCAGGGACAGACTATTAAAGCTTTCTTT
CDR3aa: CASSLAQGQTIKAFF

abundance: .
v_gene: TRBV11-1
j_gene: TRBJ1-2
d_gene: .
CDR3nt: TGTGCCAGCAGCTTAGCTATGGGAGGCGGTTTGAATGGCTACACCTTC
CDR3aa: CASSLAMGGGLNGYTF

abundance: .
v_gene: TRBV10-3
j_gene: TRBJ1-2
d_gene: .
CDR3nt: TGTGCCATCAGTTTAGACAGGTACTATGGCTACACCTTC
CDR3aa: CAISLDRYYGYTF

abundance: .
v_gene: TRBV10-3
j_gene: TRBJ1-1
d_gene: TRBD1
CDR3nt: TGTGCCACAGGACAGGGTTTGAACACTGAAGCTTTCTTT
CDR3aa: CATGQGLNTEAFF

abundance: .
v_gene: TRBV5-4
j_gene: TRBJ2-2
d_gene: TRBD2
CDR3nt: TGTGCCAGCAGCTCCGGACTAGCGGGGGCGCTCGCGAACACCGGGGAGCTGTTTTTT
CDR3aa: CASSSGLAGALANTGELFF

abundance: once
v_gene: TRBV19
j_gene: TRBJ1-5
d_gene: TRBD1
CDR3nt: TGTGCCAGTTACGGACAGGAAAAACCCTCTTCCATAGGGCAGCCCCAGCATTTT
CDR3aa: CASYGQEKPSSIGQPQHF

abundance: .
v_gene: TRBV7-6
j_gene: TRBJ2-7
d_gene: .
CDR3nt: TGTGCCAGCAGCTTAGGAGACACGTCAAGCTCCTACGAGCAGTACTTC
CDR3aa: CASSLGDTSSSYEQYF

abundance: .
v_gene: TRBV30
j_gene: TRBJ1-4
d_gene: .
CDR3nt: TGTGCCTGGAGTATGACAGCTAATGAAAAACTGTTTTTT
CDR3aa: CAWSMTANEKLFF

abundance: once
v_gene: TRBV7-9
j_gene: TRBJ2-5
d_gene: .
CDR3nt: TGTGCCAGCAGCGACCTAGTCCTAGGTGAGGCGGAGACCCAGTACTTC
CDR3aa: CASSDLVLGEAETQYF

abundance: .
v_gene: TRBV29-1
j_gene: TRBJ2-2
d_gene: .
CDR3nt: TGCAGCGTTGAGAAGCGATCCGGGGAGCTGTTTTTT
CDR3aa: CSVEKRSGELFF

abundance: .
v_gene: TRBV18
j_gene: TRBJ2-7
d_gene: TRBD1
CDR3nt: TGTGCCAGCTCACCAGGGGACAGTGTCTACGAGCAGTACTTC
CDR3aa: CASSPGDSVYEQYF